A single sample gave rise to the 20 T cell receptor beta chains below, sequenced in a study of blood T cells in healthy people across ages. A second PCR, run for about 7 to 11 cycles, used a sample-barcoded 5' primer plus a J-beta primer mix. TCRdb ran MiXCR on the 5' RACE reads and lists one entry per CDR3 protein. The data show 1,800,000 or so distinct CDR3 sequences, 30% to 40% seen once. Sequences were obtained from blood. Source of these receptors: a human donor in good health.

This clonotype was seen many times. CDR3 in DNA: TGTGCCAGCAGTGTGACTAGCGGGGGCAGCTACGAGCAGTACTTC. It encodes CASSVTSGGSYEQYF. V and J are TRBV12-3 or TRBV12-4 and TRBJ2-7; 12 bases match TRBD2. CDR3 size: 15 residues. The V segment lost 5 bases and the J segment 3 bases; nucleotides outside the gene matches: 5.

This clonotype appeared a few times. The rearrangement links TRBV6-5 to TRBJ1-2; D gene uncertain. From germline, CDR1 is MNHEY and CDR2 SVGAGI. The CDR3 spans 12 residues. Trimming removed 4 bases from V and 8 bases from J, with 11 bases in between. This CDR3 is CASSSLAEGYTF. The DNA of the CDR3 is TGTGCCAGCAGTTCCTTGGCGGAGGGCTACACCTTC.

The chain carries TRBV6-2 or TRBV6-3 and TRBJ1-1, with no clear D. Trimming shortened V by 0 bases and J by 3 bases, and 17 bases separated the two germline ends. From germline, CDR1 is MNHEY and CDR2 SVGEGT. This CDR3 region has 17 residues. CDR3 nucleotides: TGTGCCAGCAGTTACTCGACTGGGATAAGCCCTCACACTGAAGCTTTCTTT. Its protein product is CASSYSTGISPHTEAFF.

This clonotype was counted between two and nine times. This rearrangement joins TRBV5-1 to TRBJ1-2; 9 bases line up with TRBD1. Per the germline V gene, CDR1 is SGHRS and CDR2 is YFSETQ. Trimming cost V 0 bases and J 4 bases; bases outside gene matches: 7. This CDR3 has 16 residues. As DNA, the CDR3 is TGCGCCAGCAGCTTGGATCCACAGGGGGCGCGCTATGGCTACACCTTC. It specifies CASSLDPQGARYGYTF.

This chain uses TRBV29-1 with TRBJ1-1; possibly TRBD1 for D (5 bases). Germline assignment: CDR1 SQVTM and CDR2 ANQGSEA. The CDR3 totals 13 residues. The V gene lost 5 bases and the J gene lost 0 bases, with 10 bases spanning the gap. CDR3 sequence (DNA): TGCAGCGTTCACGGGACCCTGAACACTGAAGCTTTCTTT. This translates into CSVHGTLNTEAFF.

V is TRBV12-3 or TRBV12-4 and J is TRBJ2-6; TRBD1 matches at 8 bases. The CDR3 runs 17 residues. V lost 3 bases and J lost 1; bases outside the gene matches: 5. This chain's CDR3 is CASSFGQGSSGANVLTF. Written as DNA, the CDR3 is TGTGCCAGCAGTTTCGGACAGGGCAGTTCTGGGGCCAACGTCCTGACTTTC.

This clonotype has just a few counts. This chain links TRBV12-3 or TRBV12-4 with TRBJ2-3, with D possibly TRBD2 on 5 matching bases. V gave up 5 bases and J gave up 5 bases, with 11 bases separating them. This CDR3 spans 13 amino acids. The CDR3 coding sequence is TGTGCCAGCAGTCCCCTGGCGGGAGATACGCAGTATTTT. Protein product: CASSPLAGDTQYF.

This clonotype was seen only a few times. The chain links TRBV5-1 to TRBJ1-1; D possibly corresponds to TRBD1 (5 bases). This CDR3 is built from 15 residues. Trimming took off 0 bases at V and 6 bases at J, with 15 bases between the two ends. Germline CDR1 is SGHRS and CDR2 is YFSETQ. As DNA, the CDR3 is TGCGCCAGCAGCTTGGTGGACACGGGGGACGCTGAAGCTTTCTTT. It yields the protein CASSLVDTGDAEAFF.

The V gene is TRBV4-3, the J gene TRBJ2-3, with TRBD1 matching over 9 bases. After removal of 1 base from V and 5 bases from J, the junction contained 4 bases not matched to a gene. The CDR3 spans 15 residues. Germline CDR1 LGHNA, CDR2 YSLEER. DNA for the CDR3: TGCGCCAGCAGCCAAGGGGGACAGGGTGTAGATACGCAGTATTTT. It translates to CASSQGGQGVDTQYF.

The chain combines TRBV12-3 or TRBV12-4 with TRBJ2-1; tentatively, D is TRBD1 (6 bases). Trimming stripped 4 bases from V and 12 bases from J, with 16 bases between. The CDR3 is 13 residues long. The CDR3 sequence is CASSSRDNSGQFF. In nucleotides, the CDR3 is TGTGCCAGCAGTTCCCGGGACAACAGTGGGCAGTTCTTC.

This clonotype has more than one count but fewer than ten. The rearrangement joins TRBV11-2 to TRBJ2-7; the D is unclear. V shed 1 base and J shed 0 bases, with 10 bases lying between them. CDR1 SGHAT and CDR2 FQNNGV come from the germline V gene. This CDR3 is built from 15 residues. CDR3 in DNA: TGTGCCAGCAGCTTAGGGGCGCTCAGCTCCTACGAGCAGTACTTC. It is translated as CASSLGALSSYEQYF.

This sequence joins TRBV6-5 and TRBJ1-2, with TRBD1 matching over 7 bases. J gave up 7 bases and V 0 bases, and 17 bases lay outside the gene matches. CDR3 length: 18 amino acids. CDR1 and CDR2 from the germline V gene are MNHEY and SVGAGI. In nucleotides, the CDR3 is TGTGCCAGCAGTTACTCCCCCGGGACAGACTACGGGCTAGGTGGCTACACCTTC. Translated: CASSYSPGTDYGLGGYTF.

This clonotype came up many times. This chain joins TRBV18 and TRBJ1-2, with unresolved D. From germline, CDR1 is KGHSH and CDR2 LQKENI. The CDR3 has 13 amino acids. V lost 3 bases and J lost 3, with 8 bases in between. The CDR3 DNA sequence: TGTGCCAGCTCACCCCCCGGGGACTATGGCTACACCTTC. This encodes CASSPPGDYGYTF.

The chain uses TRBV7-2 and TRBJ1-2, with a possible D match to TRBD1 (6 bases). The CDR3 runs 13 residues. The ends were cut back, 5 bases at V and 8 bases at J, with 15 bases in the middle. Germline V gene sequence: CDR1 SGHTA, CDR2 FQGNSA. The CDR3 DNA reads as TGTGCCAGCAGCCCGGGGGCGGGGTCGGGCTACACCTTC. Protein product: CASSPGAGSGYTF.

The DNA of the CDR3 is TGTGCCAGCAGAAACACAGGGGGCAGAGGCTACACCTTC. Translation: CASRNTGGRGYTF. The chain carries TRBV6-1 and TRBJ1-2, with 9 bases aligning to TRBD1. The CDR3 totals 13 residues. Germline CDR1 reads MNHNS; CDR2 reads SASEGT. Germline trimming cut 6 bases from V and 8 bases from J; bases unmatched to any gene: 7.

Points on this clonotype: The junction differs from germline at one of its ends, possibly a read error. The rearrangement uses TRBV5-1 and TRBJ1-2, with D unclear. The CDR3 is made up of 14 amino acids. Germline values: CDR1 SGHRS, CDR2 YFSETQ. The CDR3 sequence is CANSLDAGLYGYTF. The CDR3, as DNA: TGCGCCAACAGCTTGGACGCAGGTCTCTATGGCTACACCTTC.

The chain carries TRBV15 and TRBJ2-5; the match to TRBD1 covers 7 bases. CDR1 and CDR2 from the germline V gene are LNHNV and YYDKDF (reference sequence). V trimming: 0 bases; J trimming: 1 base; junction bases outside the gene matches: 2. The CDR3 is 15 amino acids. The CDR3 nucleotides read TGTGCCACCAGCAGAGACCGGGACAGCCAAGAGACCCAGTACTTC. It codes for CATSRDRDSQETQYF.

The chain links TRBV5-5 to TRBJ1-5; D is perhaps TRBD1 (6 bases). The CDR3 length is 21 residues. The germline V and J ends were trimmed by 4 bases and 0 bases, with 29 bases remaining between them. CDR1 is SGHKS, CDR2 YYEKEE, per germline (reference sequence). CDR3 coding DNA: TGTGCCAGCAGCAGATGTCACAGGGATTTTAAGATCCTTATTAGCAATCAGCCCCAGCATTTT. The encoded protein is CASSRCHRDFKILISNQPQHF. The whole variable domain, filled in from reference TRBV5-5 and TRBJ1-5, reads DAGVTQSPTHLIKTRGQQVTLRCSPISGHKSVSWYQQVLGQGPQFIFQYYEKEERGRGNFPDRFSARQFPNYSSELNVNALLLGDSALYLCASSRCHRDFKILISNQPQHFGDGTRLSIL.

The chain carries TRBV2 and TRBJ2-3, with 9 bases lining up with TRBD2. Germline CDR1 SNHLY, CDR2 FYNNEI. The CDR3 loop spans 13 amino acids. The V segment lost 4 bases and the J segment 12 bases; nucleotides outside the gene matches: 8. The CDR3 reads CASSVSRTSDQYF. CDR3 bases: TGTGCCAGCAGTGTTAGTCGGACTAGCGATCAGTATTTT.

This rearrangement joins TRBV5-6 to TRBJ2-1; D uncertain. The CDR3 is made up of 13 amino acids. Trimming shortened V by 0 bases and J by 8 bases, and 9 bases separated the two germline ends. The germline gives CDR1 SGHDT, CDR2 YYEEEE. The CDR3 DNA reads TGTGCCAGCAGCTTGGGGTTTATCTATGAGCAGTTCTTC. Translating gives CASSLGFIYEQFF.